This T cell receptor beta chain originates from a study of OX40 agonist ivuxolimab in advanced cancers. Background on the study: It was permissible to have had prior anti-PD-1, anti-PD-L1 or anti-CTLA-4 therapy, and under 45% had some. Findings and limits, study-wide: There were, on average, more expanded clones in CD8+ T cells than in CD4+.

This table comes from immunoSEQ multiplex PCR, and its TCRdb copy is limited to in-frame clones, with some not included. The sample has tens of thousands of clones, about nine tenths seen once; the top ten hold approximately 0.39%. Remarks on this clone: The antigen remains unidentified.

The source material was CD4+ or CD8+ T cells sorted from blood, sampled in a trial of the OX40 agonist ivuxolimab. This TCR was recovered from an adult with an advanced solid tumor such as melanoma, head and neck, liver or kidney cancer.

In nucleotides, the CDR3 is TGTGCAAGTCGCCCATCGAGGGACGGCGGGTCTCCAGATACGCAGTATTTT. As protein: CASRPSRDGGSPDTQYF. The chain has TRBV12-2 and TRBJ2-3. TRBV12-2 is a pseudogene locus. The CDR3 contains 17 residues.